The T cell receptor beta chain under discussion was sequenced for a study of radiotherapy plus CTLA-4 blockade in lung cancer. Chemo-refractory metastatic non-small-cell lung cancer patients underwent focal radiation alongside CTLA-4 blockade with ipilimumab. Trimming shortened V by 4 bases and J by 0 bases, and 20 bases separated the two germline ends. This CDR3 has 17 amino acids. Germline lookup yields CDR1 SGHRS and CDR2 YFSETQ. Sequencing was performed with immunoSEQ multiplex PCR; in TCRdb, only in-frame clones are kept and a portion is missing. The table records roughly 63,000 clones, approximately 70% of them present only once.

The sequencing here drew on peripheral blood, taken from a patient treated with radiotherapy plus ipilimumab. V gene TRBV5-1 combines with J gene TRBJ2-7, with D tentatively TRBD2 (6 bases). The receptor was isolated from a human donor with non-small cell lung cancer whose response to radiotherapy plus ipilimumab could not be evaluated. The CDR3 nucleotides read TGCGCCAGCAGCCCAAGTCGGACCTGGGGGGACTCCTACGAGCAGTACTTC. Protein: CASSPSRTWGDSYEQYF.